The clone carrying this TCR beta chain came up once. The antigen remains undetermined. The sample originates from a study of T cell responses to AZD1222 COVID-19 vaccine. Study observations and caveats: Baseline seropositivity occurred in only a handful of AZD1222 recipients. Repertoire samples came only from after the peak T cell response. Unmutated variant regions are reportedly targeted by nearly half of spike-specific TCRs.

Produced via immunoSEQ multiplex PCR; TCRdb's table is partial and in-frame only. This sample carries roughly 150,000 clones, approximately 90% of them seen once, and the ten largest clones take 0.85% to 1.1%. Germline V gene data show CDR1 as SGHRS and CDR2 as YFSETQ. Trimming took 0 bases from V and 1 from J, leaving 5 bases between them. This CDR3 spans 13 amino acids. The sequencing used peripheral blood, collected 28 days after the second AZD1222 dose. This chain uses TRBV5-1 with TRBJ2-7; D not resolved. The sequence was collected from an adult who received the AZD1222 COVID-19 vaccine. CDR3 in DNA: TGCGCCAGCAGCTTGGACGGTTCCTACGAGCAGTACTTC. Protein product: CASSLDGSYEQYF.